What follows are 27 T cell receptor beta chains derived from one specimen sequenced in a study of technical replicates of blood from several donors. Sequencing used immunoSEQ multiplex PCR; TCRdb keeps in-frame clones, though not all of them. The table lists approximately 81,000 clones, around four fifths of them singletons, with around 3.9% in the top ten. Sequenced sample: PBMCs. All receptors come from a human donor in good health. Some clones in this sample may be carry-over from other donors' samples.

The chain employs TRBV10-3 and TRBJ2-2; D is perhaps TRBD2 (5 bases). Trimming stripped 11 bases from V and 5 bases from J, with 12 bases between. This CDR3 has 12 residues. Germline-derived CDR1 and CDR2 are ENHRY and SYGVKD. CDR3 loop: CAASPGTGELFF. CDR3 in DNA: TGTGCCGCTTCTCCGGGGACCGGGGAGCTGTTTTTT.

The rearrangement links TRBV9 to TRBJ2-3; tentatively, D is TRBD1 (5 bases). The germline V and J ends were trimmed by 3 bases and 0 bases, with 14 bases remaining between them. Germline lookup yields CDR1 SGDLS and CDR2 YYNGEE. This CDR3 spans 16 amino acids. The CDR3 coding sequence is TGTGCCAGCAGCGCTAGACAGTTCTTTAGCACAGATACGCAGTATTTT. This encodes CASSARQFFSTDTQYF.

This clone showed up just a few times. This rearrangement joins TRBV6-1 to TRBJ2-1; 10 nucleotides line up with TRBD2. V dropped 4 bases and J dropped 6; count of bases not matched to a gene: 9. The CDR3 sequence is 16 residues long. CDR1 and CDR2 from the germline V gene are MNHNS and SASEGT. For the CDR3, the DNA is TGTGCCAGCAGTGGAAGTATAGCGGGAGGCTCCAATGAGCAGTTCTTC. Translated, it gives CASSGSIAGGSNEQFF.

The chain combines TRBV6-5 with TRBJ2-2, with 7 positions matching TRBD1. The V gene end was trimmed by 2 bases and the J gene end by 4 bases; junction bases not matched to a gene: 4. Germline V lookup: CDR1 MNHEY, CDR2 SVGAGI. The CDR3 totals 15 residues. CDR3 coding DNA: TGTGCCAGCAGTTACCAGGGGGTGGTCACCGGGGAGCTGTTTTTT. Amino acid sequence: CASSYQGVVTGELFF.

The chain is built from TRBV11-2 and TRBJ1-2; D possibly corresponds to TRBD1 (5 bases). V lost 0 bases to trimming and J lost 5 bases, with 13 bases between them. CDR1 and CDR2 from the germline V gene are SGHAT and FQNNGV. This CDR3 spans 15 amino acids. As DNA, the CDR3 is TGTGCCAGCAGCTTAGATAGTCCAGGGAATTATGGCTACACCTTC. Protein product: CASSLDSPGNYGYTF.

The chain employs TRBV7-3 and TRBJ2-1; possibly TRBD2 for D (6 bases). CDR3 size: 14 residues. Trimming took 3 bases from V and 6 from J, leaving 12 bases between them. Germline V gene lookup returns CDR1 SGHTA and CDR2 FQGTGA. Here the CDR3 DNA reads TGTGCCAGCAGCTTCGGGACTCCTTCCAATGAGCAGTTCTTC. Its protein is CASSFGTPSNEQFF.

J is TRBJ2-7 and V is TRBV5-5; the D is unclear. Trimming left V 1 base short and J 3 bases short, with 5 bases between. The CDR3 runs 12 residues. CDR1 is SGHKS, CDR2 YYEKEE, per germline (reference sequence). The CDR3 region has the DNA TGTGCCAGCAGCTTGTTCAGCTACGAGCAGTACTTC. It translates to CASSLFSYEQYF. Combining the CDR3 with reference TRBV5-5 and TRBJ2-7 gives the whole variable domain DAGVTQSPTHLIKTRGQQVTLRCSPISGHKSVSWYQQVLGQGPQFIFQYYEKEERGRGNFPDRFSARQFPNYSSELNVNALLLGDSALYLCASSLFSYEQYFGPGTRLTVT.

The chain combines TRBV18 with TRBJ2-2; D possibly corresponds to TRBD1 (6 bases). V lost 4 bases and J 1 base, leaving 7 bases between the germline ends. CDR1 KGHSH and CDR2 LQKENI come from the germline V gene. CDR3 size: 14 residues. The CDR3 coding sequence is TGTGCCAGCTCACTGGGACAGAACACCGGGGAGCTGTTTTTT. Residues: CASSLGQNTGELFF.

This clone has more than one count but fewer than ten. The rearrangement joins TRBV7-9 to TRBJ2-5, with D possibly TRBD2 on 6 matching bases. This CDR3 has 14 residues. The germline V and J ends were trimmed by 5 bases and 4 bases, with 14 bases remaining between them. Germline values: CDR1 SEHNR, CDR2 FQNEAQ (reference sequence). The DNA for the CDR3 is TGTGCCAGCAGCCCGACGGGGGTCGGAGAGACCCAGTACTTC. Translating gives CASSPTGVGETQYF.

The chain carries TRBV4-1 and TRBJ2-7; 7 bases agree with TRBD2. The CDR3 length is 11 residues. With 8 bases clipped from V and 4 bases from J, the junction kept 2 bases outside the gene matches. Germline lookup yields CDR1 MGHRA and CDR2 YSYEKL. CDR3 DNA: TGCGCCAGCCGGGGGGTGTACGAGCAGTACTTC. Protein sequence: CASRGVYEQYF.

The CDR3 nucleotides read TGTGCCAGCAGCTTGGATCGAGGGTATGGCTACACCTTC. Translated, it gives CASSLDRGYGYTF. The chain combines TRBV5-6 with TRBJ1-2, with D hard to call. The V end was cut by 0 bases, the J end by 5 bases, with 8 bases between. The germline V gene has CDR1 SGHDT and CDR2 YYEEEE. The CDR3 spans 13 residues. The full variable domain, with the rest looked up from reference TRBV5-6 and TRBJ1-2, is DAGVTQSPTHLIKTRGQQVTLRCSPKSGHDTVSWYQQALGQGPQFIFQYYEEEERQRGNFPDRFSGHQFPNYSSELNVNALLLGDSALYLCASSLDRGYGYTFGSGTRLTVV.

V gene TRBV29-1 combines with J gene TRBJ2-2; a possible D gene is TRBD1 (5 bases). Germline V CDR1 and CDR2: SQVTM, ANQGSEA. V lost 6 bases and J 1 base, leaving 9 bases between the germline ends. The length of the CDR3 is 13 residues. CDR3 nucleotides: TGCAGCGTCGACAGTGGGAACACCGGGGAGCTGTTTTTT. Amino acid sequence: CSVDSGNTGELFF.

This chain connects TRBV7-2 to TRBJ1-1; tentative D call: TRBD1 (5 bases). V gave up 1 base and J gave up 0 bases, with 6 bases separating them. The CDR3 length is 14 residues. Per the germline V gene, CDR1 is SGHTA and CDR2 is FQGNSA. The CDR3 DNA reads TGTGCCAGCAGCTTAGGACAGATGAACACTGAAGCTTTCTTT. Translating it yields CASSLGQMNTEAFF.

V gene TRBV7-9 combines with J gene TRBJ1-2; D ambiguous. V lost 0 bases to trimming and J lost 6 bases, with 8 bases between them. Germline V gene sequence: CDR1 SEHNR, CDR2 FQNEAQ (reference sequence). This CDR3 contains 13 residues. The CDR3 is CASSLARLDGYTF. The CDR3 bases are TGTGCCAGCAGCTTAGCGAGATTGGATGGCTACACCTTC.

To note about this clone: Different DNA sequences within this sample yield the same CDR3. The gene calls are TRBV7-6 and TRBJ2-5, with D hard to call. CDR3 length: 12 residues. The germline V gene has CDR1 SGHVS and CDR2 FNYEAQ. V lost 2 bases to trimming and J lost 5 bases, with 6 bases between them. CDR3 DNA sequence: TGTGCCAGCAGCTTAAACCGGGAGACCCAGTACTTC. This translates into CASSLNRETQYF.

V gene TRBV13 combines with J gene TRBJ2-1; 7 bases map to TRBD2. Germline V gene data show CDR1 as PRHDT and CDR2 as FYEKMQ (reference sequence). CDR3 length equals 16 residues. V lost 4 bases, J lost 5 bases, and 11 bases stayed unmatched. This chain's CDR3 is CASSSVGGEGNNEQFF. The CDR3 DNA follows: TGTGCCAGCAGCTCGGTGGGAGGGGAAGGGAACAATGAGCAGTTCTTC.

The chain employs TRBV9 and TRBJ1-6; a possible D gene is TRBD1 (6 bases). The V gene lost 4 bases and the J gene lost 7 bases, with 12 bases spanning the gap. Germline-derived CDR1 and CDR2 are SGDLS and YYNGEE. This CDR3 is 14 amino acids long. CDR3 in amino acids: CASSIQGGNSPLHF. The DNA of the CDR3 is TGTGCCAGCAGCATACAGGGAGGGAATTCACCCCTCCACTTT.

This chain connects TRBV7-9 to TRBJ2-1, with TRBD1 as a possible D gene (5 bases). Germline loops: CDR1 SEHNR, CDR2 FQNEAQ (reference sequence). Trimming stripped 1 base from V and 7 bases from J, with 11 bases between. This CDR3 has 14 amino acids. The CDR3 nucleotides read TGTGCCAGCAGCTTAGTTCAGGGTTTGAATGAGCAGTTCTTC. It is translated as CASSLVQGLNEQFF.

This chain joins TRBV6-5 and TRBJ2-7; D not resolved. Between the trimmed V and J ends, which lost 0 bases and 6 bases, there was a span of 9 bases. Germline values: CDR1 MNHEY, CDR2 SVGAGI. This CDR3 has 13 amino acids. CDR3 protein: CASSYSGSFEQYF. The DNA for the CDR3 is TGTGCCAGCAGTTACTCGGGCAGTTTCGAGCAGTACTTC.

In DNA, the CDR3 is TGTGCCAGCAGCTTGGGTCTAGCGGGAGCTACCCGTTCCCACGAGCAGTACTTC. Translated: CASSLGLAGATRSHEQYF. The chain combines TRBV5-6 with TRBJ2-7; 10 bases fit TRBD2. Germline CDR1 reads SGHDT; CDR2 reads YYEEEE. Trimming took 0 bases from V and 5 from J; bases not matched to a gene: 14. This CDR3 region has 18 residues.

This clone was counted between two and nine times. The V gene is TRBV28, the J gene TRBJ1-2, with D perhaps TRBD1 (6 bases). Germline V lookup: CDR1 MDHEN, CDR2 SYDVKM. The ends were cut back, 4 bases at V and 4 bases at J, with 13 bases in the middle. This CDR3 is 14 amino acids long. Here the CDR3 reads CASSSIGQIYGYTF. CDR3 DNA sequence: TGTGCCAGCAGTTCGATCGGACAGATCTATGGCTACACCTTC.

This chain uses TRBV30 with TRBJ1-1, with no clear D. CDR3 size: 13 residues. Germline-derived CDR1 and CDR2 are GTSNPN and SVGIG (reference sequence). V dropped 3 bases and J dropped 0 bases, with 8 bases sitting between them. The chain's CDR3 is CAWSRKVNTEAFF. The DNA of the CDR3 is TGTGCCTGGAGCAGGAAAGTGAACACTGAAGCTTTCTTT.

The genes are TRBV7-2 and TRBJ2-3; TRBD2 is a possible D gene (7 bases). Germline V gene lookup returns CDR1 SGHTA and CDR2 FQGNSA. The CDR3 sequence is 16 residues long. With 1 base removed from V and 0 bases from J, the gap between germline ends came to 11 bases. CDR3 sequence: CASSLEGGDSTDTQYF. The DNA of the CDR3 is TGTGCCAGCAGCTTAGAAGGGGGGGACAGCACAGATACGCAGTATTTT.

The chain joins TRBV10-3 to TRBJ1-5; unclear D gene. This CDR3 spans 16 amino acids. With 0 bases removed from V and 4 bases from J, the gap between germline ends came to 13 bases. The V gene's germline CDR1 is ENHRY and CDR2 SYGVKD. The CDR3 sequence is CAISESMASTNQPQHF. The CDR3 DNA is TGTGCCATCAGTGAGTCGATGGCGTCGACAAATCAGCCCCAGCATTTT.

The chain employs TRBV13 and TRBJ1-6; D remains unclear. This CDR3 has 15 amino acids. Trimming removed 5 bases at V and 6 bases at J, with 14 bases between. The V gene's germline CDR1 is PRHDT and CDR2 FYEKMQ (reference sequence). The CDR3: CASSGQSAVNSPLHF. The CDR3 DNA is TGTGCCAGCAGCGGGCAGTCAGCCGTTAATTCACCCCTCCACTTT.

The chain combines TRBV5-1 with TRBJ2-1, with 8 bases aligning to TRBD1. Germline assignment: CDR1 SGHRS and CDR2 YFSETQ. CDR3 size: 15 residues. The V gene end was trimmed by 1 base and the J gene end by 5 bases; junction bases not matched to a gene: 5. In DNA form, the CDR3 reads TGCGCCAGCAGCTTGCAGGGGACAGGTCACAATGAGCAGTTCTTC. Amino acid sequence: CASSLQGTGHNEQFF.

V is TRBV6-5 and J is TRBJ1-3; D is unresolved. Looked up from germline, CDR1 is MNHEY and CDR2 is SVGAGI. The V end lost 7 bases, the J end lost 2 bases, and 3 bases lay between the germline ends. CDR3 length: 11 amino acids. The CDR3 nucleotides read TGTGCCAGCACAACTGGAAACACCATATATTTT. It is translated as CASTTGNTIYF.